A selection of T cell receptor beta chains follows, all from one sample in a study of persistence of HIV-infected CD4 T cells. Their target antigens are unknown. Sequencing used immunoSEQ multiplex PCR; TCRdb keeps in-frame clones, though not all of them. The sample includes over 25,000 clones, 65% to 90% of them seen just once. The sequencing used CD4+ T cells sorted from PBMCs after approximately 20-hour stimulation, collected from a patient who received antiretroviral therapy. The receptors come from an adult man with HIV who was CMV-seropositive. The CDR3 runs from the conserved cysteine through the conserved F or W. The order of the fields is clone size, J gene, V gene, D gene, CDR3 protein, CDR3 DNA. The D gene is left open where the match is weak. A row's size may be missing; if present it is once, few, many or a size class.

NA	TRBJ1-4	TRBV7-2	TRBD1	CASSLSQGGGEKLFF	TGTGCCAGCAGCTTAAGCCAGGGGGGCGGAGAAAAACTGTTTTTT
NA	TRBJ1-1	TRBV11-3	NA	CASSFGVDTEAFF	TGTGCCAGCAGCTTCGGAGTGGACACTGAAGCTTTCTTT
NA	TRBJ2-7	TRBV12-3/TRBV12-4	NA	CASSYNNLGAYF	TGTGCCAGCAGTTACAACAATCTGGGGGCCTACTTC
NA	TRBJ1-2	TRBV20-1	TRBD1	CSVGTDYGYTF	TGCAGTGTTGGGACAGATTATGGCTACACCTTC
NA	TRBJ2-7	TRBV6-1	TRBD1	CASSRDRPYEQYF	TGTGCCAGCAGCCGGGACAGACCCTACGAGCAGTACTTC
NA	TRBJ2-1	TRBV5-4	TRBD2	CASSERGSYNEQFF	TGTGCCAGCAGCGAGCGGGGGAGCTACAATGAGCAGTTCTTC
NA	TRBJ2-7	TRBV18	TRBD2	CASSPGGSSYEQYF	TGTGCCAGCTCACCAGGCGGGAGCTCCTACGAGCAGTACTTC
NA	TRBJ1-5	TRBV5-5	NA	CASSRTPGANQPQHF	TGTGCCAGCAGCCGGACTCCGGGGGCCAATCAGCCCCAGCATTTT
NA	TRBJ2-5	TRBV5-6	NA	CASSYLRDDEETQYF	TGTGCCAGCAGCTATCTCCGGGACGACGAGGAGACCCAGTACTTC
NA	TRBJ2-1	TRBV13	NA	CASYKDAYEQFF	TGTGCCAGCTACAAGGATGCGTATGAGCAGTTCTTC
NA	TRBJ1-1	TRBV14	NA	CASSQEGGLPNTEAFF	TGTGCCAGCAGCCAAGAGGGGGGACTCCCGAACACTGAAGCTTTCTTT
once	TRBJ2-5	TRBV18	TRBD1	CASSPSGTGQETQYF	TGTGCCAGCTCACCAAGTGGGACAGGGCAAGAGACCCAGTACTTC
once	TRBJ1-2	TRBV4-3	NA	CASSQADRRGYTF	TGCGCCAGCAGCCAAGCCGATCGGCGGGGCTACACCTTC
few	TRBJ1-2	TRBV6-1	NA	CASSERDYGYTF	TGTGCCAGCAGTGAAAGAGACTATGGCTACACCTTC
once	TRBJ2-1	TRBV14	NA	CASSQEFPPIF	TGTGCCAGCAGCCAAGAGTTCCCCCCGATCTTC
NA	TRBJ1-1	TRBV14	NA	CASSRTVNTEAFF	TGTGCCAGCAGCCGAACAGTGAACACTGAAGCTTTCTTT
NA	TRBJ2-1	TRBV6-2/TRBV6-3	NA	CASSQGVLLIF	TGTGCCAGCAGTCAGGGAGTCCTCCTTATCTTC
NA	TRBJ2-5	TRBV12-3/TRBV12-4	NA	CASSYRAQETQYF	TGTGCCAGCAGTTACAGGGCCCAAGAGACCCAGTACTTC
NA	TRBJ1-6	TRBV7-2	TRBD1	CASSLGPGQGTANSPLHF	TGTGCCAGCAGCTTAGGACCGGGACAGGGGACGGCTAATTCACCCCTCCACTTT
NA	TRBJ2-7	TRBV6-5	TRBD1	CASRVQGYEQYF	TGTGCCAGCAGAGTACAGGGGTACGAGCAGTACTTC
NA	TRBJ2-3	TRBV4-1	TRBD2	CASSPSTSGGTDTQYF	TGCGCCAGCAGCCCCTCTACTAGCGGGGGCACAGATACGCAGTATTTT
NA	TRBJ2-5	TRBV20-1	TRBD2	CSASLAGGLEETQYF	TGCAGTGCTAGTCTGGCGGGGGGGCTGGAAGAGACCCAGTACTTC
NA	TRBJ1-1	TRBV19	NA	CASRAMNTEAFF	TGTGCCAGTAGGGCAATGAACACTGAAGCTTTCTTT
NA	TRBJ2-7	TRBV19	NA	CATRRRSSYEQYF	TGTGCCACTAGACGCCGGAGCTCCTACGAGCAGTACTTC
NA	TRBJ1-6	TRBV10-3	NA	CAISEPAQSSYNSPLHF	TGTGCCATCAGTGAGCCTGCCCAAAGCTCCTATAATTCACCCCTCCACTTT
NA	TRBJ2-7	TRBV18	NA	CASSSTDVSYEQYF	TGTGCCAGCTCGTCGACGGACGTATCCTACGAGCAGTACTTC
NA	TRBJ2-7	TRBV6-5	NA	CASNYPATTEQYF	TGTGCCAGCAATTACCCCGCCACCACCGAGCAGTACTTC
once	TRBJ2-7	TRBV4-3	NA	CASSQKPGTEQYF	TGCGCCAGCAGCCAGAAACCGGGAACGGAGCAGTACTTC
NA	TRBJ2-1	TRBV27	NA	CASSYTGGANEQFF	TGTGCCAGCAGTTATACGGGCGGGGCCAATGAGCAGTTCTTC
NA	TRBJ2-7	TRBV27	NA	CASSPRRVSSYEQYF	TGTGCCAGCAGTCCCCGACGGGTTAGCTCCTACGAGCAGTACTTC
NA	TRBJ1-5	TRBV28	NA	CASSRTGSPMPQHF	TGTGCCAGCAGCCGTACAGGGTCCCCTATGCCCCAGCATTTT
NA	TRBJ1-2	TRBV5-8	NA	CASSRLEGYGYTF	TGTGCCAGCAGCAGGTTGGAAGGGTATGGCTACACCTTC
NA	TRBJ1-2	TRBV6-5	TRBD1	CASSSPGTGDYGYTF	TGTGCCAGCAGCTCCCCCGGGACAGGTGACTATGGCTACACCTTC
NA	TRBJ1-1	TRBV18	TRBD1	CASSSARTGRRTEAFF	TGTGCCAGCTCATCGGCCAGGACAGGGAGGAGAACTGAAGCTTTCTTT
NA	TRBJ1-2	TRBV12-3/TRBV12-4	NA	CASSLGHYGYTF	TGTGCCAGCAGTTTAGGACACTATGGCTACACCTTC
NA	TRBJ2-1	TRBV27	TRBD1	CASSLERAGTGGLDEQFF	TGTGCCAGCAGTTTAGAGAGGGCGGGGACAGGGGGCTTGGATGAGCAGTTCTTC
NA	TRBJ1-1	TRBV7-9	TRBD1	CASSSLFTGDTNTEAFF	TGTGCCAGCAGCTCATTGTTTACAGGGGATACGAACACTGAAGCTTTCTTT
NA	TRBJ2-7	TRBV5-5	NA	CASSLEGNSYEQYF	TGTGCCAGCAGCTTGGAAGGTAACTCCTACGAGCAGTACTTC
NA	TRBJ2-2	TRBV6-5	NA	CASRGGRGTGELFF	TGTGCCAGCAGAGGGGGAAGAGGCACCGGGGAGCTGTTTTTT
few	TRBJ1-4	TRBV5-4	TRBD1	CASSVNRGLNEKLFF	TGTGCCAGCAGCGTTAACAGGGGGCTTAATGAAAAACTGTTTTTT
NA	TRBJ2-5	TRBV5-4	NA	CASSLDPLGLYQETQYF	TGTGCCAGCAGCTTGGATCCACTGGGGCTGTACCAAGAGACCCAGTACTTC
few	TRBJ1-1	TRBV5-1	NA	CASSARQQSKNTEAFF	TGCGCCAGCAGCGCCCGACAGCAAAGCAAGAACACTGAAGCTTTCTTT
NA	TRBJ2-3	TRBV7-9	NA	CASSRDALGTDTQYF	TGTGCCAGCAGCCGAGACGCCTTGGGCACAGATACGCAGTATTTT
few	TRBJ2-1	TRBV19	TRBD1	CASSSTGGLEQFF	TGTGCCAGTAGCTCAACAGGGGGCCTCGAGCAGTTCTTC
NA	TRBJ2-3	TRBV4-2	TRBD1	CASSMGSSTGPFTDTQYF	TGTGCCAGCAGCATGGGATCTTCGACAGGGCCTTTTACAGATACGCAGTATTTT
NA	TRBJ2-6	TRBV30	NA	CAWRPSWGANVLTF	TGTGCCTGGAGGCCCAGCTGGGGGGCCAACGTCCTGACTTTC
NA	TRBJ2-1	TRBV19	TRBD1	CASRPGQGTNEQFF	TGTGCCAGTAGACCGGGACAGGGGACTAATGAGCAGTTCTTC
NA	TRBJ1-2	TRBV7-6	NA	CASSPQEYYGYTF	TGTGCCAGCAGCCCCCAGGAATACTATGGCTACACCTTC
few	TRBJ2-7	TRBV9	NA	CASSVGLTYEQYF	TGTGCCAGCAGCGTCGGGCTGACCTACGAGCAGTACTTC
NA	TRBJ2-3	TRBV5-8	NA	CASSLEGGDTQYF	TGTGCCAGCAGCTTAGAGGGCGGGGATACGCAGTATTTT
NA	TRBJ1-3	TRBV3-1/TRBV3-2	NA	CASSQRENTIYF	TGTGCCAGCAGCCAGAGGGAAAACACCATATATTTT
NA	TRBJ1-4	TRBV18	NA	CASSPTNLNEKLFF	TGTGCCAGCTCACCTACAAATCTTAATGAAAAACTGTTTTTT
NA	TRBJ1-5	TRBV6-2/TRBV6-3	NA	CASSLPGQPQHF	TGTGCCAGCAGCCTACCGGGTCAGCCCCAGCATTTT
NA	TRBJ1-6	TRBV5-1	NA	CASSLETHNSPLHF	TGCGCCAGCAGCTTGGAGACTCATAATTCACCCCTCCACTTT
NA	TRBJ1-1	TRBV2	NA	CASSPRVEAFF	TGTGCCAGCAGTCCGAGGGTAGAGGCTTTCTTT